This T cell receptor beta chain was recovered during a study of blood T cells in healthy people across ages. The CDR3 covers 17 residues. CDR1 and CDR2 (germline): SNHLY, FYNNEI. V lost 0 bases and J lost 5; bases outside the gene matches: 11. Combining a sample-barcoded 5' primer with a J-beta primer mix, a second PCR ran for roughly 7 to 11 cycles. TCRdb reanalysed the 5' RACE reads using MiXCR and keeps one entry per CDR3 protein. Of about 720,000 distinct CDR3 sequences listed, approximately 25% are singletons. This clonotype appeared once. The antigen remains undetermined. Whole-study results and caveats: CMV status of donors was not determined, possibly confounding expanded clonotype changes. More naive CD4+ cells and higher diversity were found in long-lived than in aged donors.

These data also formed part of another study, on T cells of mothers and their children. That publication notes: Donation was provided by three healthy Caucasian mothers along with their six children. Related pairs of mothers and children showed slightly higher, non-significant overlap versus unrelated pairs.

The sequence came from a boy aged 5-17 years in good health. J is TRBJ2-5 and V is TRBV2; 8 nucleotides align to TRBD1. The sequenced sample was blood. Here the CDR3 reads CASSEAPLGQEFETQYF. CDR3 coding DNA: TGTGCCAGCAGTGAAGCGCCTCTGGGACAGGAGTTTGAGACCCAGTACTTC.